The next 21 T cell receptor beta chains were all read from a single sample in a study of OX40 agonist ivuxolimab in advanced cancers. Sequencing used immunoSEQ multiplex PCR; TCRdb keeps in-frame clones, though not all of them. Counted here are some 50,000 clones, just over 85% occurring once; the ten biggest clones make up 55% to 60%. The sequences come from CD4+ or CD8+ T cells sorted from blood, collected in a trial of the OX40 agonist ivuxolimab. The receptor set was obtained from an adult with an advanced solid tumor such as melanoma, head and neck, liver or kidney cancer.

CDR3 nucleotides: TGTGCCACCTCCACAGGGTCCGGGGAGCTGTTTTTT. Translating it yields CATSTGSGELFF. The gene calls are TRBV2 and TRBJ2-2; a possible D gene is TRBD1 (6 bases). The germline V and J ends were trimmed by 10 bases and 6 bases, with 12 bases remaining between them. Germline CDR1 is SNHLY and CDR2 is FYNNEI. This CDR3 has 12 amino acids. The whole variable domain, filled in from reference TRBV2 and TRBJ2-2, reads EPEVTQTPSHQVTQMGQEVILRCVPISNHLYFYWYRQILGQKVEFLVSFYNNEISEKSEIFDDQFSVERPDGSNFTLKIRSTKLEDSAMYFCATSTGSGELFFGEGSRLTVL.

J is TRBJ2-6 and V is TRBV4-3; 8 nucleotides align to TRBD1. Looked up from germline, CDR1 is LGHNA and CDR2 is YSLEER. The CDR3 has 18 amino acids. V trimming: 0 bases; J trimming: 3 bases; junction bases outside the gene matches: 7. The CDR3 spells CASSQDVAGGFGANVLTF. The DNA for the CDR3 is TGCGCCAGCAGCCAAGACGTGGCAGGGGGCTTTGGGGCCAACGTCCTGACTTTC.

The rearrangement links TRBV11-3 to TRBJ2-7, with D hard to call. Germline CDR1 is SGHNT and CDR2 is YENEEA. The V end was cut by 4 bases, the J end by 1 base, with 14 bases between. This CDR3 has 15 amino acids. CDR3 residues: CASSSPLVESYEQYF. CDR3 nucleotide sequence: TGTGCCAGCAGCTCTCCGCTAGTAGAGTCCTACGAGCAGTACTTC.

This clone was counted only a few times. The rearrangement joins TRBV28 to TRBJ1-5; D is possibly TRBD1 (6 bases). The CDR3 has 13 residues. Germline V CDR1 and CDR2: MDHEN, SYDVKM. The V and J ends lost 6 bases and 3 bases respectively, with 9 bases between them. The CDR3 spells CASRGQLNQPQHF. The CDR3 DNA sequence: TGTGCCAGCAGAGGACAGCTCAATCAGCCCCAGCATTTT. The variable domain in full, completed from reference TRBV28 and TRBJ1-5, reads DVKVTQSSRYLVKRTGEKVFLECVQDMDHENMFWYRQDPGLGLRLIYFSYDVKMKEKGDIPEGYSVSREKKERFSLILESASTNQTSMYLCASRGQLNQPQHFGDGTRLSIL.

The rearrangement uses TRBV5-1 and TRBJ2-2, with D perhaps TRBD1 (6 bases). Trimming stripped 2 bases from V and 4 bases from J, with 15 bases between. The V gene's germline CDR1 is SGHRS and CDR2 YFSETQ. The CDR3 loop spans 16 amino acids. The CDR3 loop is CASSLRAGASTGELFF. CDR3 nucleotides: TGCGCCAGCAGCTTAAGGGCAGGGGCCAGCACCGGGGAGCTGTTTTTT.

The table lists this clone with a count of one. The chain combines TRBV7-9 with TRBJ2-3, with 7 bases matching TRBD1. Germline lookup yields CDR1 SEHNR and CDR2 FQNEAQ (reference sequence). Losses at the gene ends were 1 base for V and 0 bases for J; bases not matched to a gene: 4. The CDR3 is 16 amino acids. The CDR3 is CASSLVKTGSTDTQYF. The CDR3 nucleotides read TGTGCCAGCAGCTTAGTGAAGACAGGGAGCACAGATACGCAGTATTTT.

This rearrangement joins TRBV4-3 to TRBJ2-7; D uncertain. The V end was cut by 0 bases, the J end by 2 bases, with 11 bases between. Germline V gene data show CDR1 as LGHNA and CDR2 as YSLEER. The CDR3 sequence is 15 residues long. CDR3 DNA sequence: TGCGCCAGCAGCCAAGATCCCAGTTTACCCTACGAGCAGTACTTC. This translates into CASSQDPSLPYEQYF.

The chain combines TRBV30 with TRBJ2-3; D may be TRBD2 (6 bases). The ends were cut back, 5 bases at V and 5 bases at J, with 11 bases in the middle. This CDR3 is built from 12 residues. The germline V gene encodes CDR1 GTSNPN and CDR2 SVGIG (reference sequence). The CDR3 is CAWRESGDTQYF. CDR3 in DNA: TGTGCCTGGCGGGAGTCGGGAGATACGCAGTATTTT. The whole variable domain, remainder taken from reference TRBV30 and TRBJ2-3, is SQTIHQWPATLVQPVGSPLSLECTVEGTSNPNLYWYRQAAGRGLQLLFYSVGIGQISSEVPQNLSASRPQDRQFILSSKKLLLSDSGFYLCAWRESGDTQYFGPGTRLTVL.

The chain carries TRBV11-2 and TRBJ2-3; 9 positions match TRBD2. The CDR3 spans 16 residues. V shed 4 bases and J 2 bases; nucleotides not matched to a gene: 7. Germline V gives CDR1 SGHAT, CDR2 FQNNGV. In DNA form, the CDR3 reads TGTGCCAGCAGCTCGTTTAGCGGGGGAATCACAGATACGCAGTATTTT. Translating gives CASSSFSGGITDTQYF.

The V gene is TRBV19, the J gene TRBJ2-1; no reliable D call. The CDR3 length is 15 residues. V lost 3 bases and J 5 bases, leaving 14 bases between the germline ends. The germline gives CDR1 LNHDA, CDR2 SQIVND (reference sequence). The CDR3 sequence is CASSISSYAHNEQFF. In nucleotides, the CDR3 is TGTGCCAGTAGTATCTCTAGTTATGCCCACAATGAGCAGTTCTTC.

The rearrangement links TRBV6-6 to TRBJ2-7; D assignment may be TRBD1 or TRBD2 (7 bases each). Germline V gene sequence: CDR1 MNHNY, CDR2 SVGAGI (reference sequence). V was cut by 6 bases and J by 2 bases, with 11 bases left in between. This CDR3 has 13 residues. This CDR3 is CASSQGGAYEQYF. The CDR3 DNA reads as TGTGCCAGCAGCCAGGGGGGGGCCTACGAGCAGTACTTC.

The chain has TRBV23-1 and TRBJ2-6; TRBD1 agrees at 7 bases. TRBV23-1 is an ORF; its function is uncertain. Losses at the gene ends were 3 bases for V and 0 bases for J; bases not matched to a gene: 14. The CDR3 length is 20 residues. CDR3 loop: CASSHPGQRTLVSGANVLTF. In DNA form, the CDR3 reads TGCGCCAGCAGTCACCCGGGACAGAGGACCCTAGTCTCTGGGGCCAACGTCCTGACTTTC.

This clone showed up just a few times. This chain uses TRBV30 with TRBJ2-1, with 12 bases that match TRBD2. Germline V gene lookup returns CDR1 GTSNPN and CDR2 SVGIG (reference sequence). J lost 7 bases, V lost 7 bases, and 2 bases had no gene match. The CDR3 runs 12 residues. The CDR3 DNA reads as TGTGCCTCGACTAGCGGGAGTAATGAGCAGTTCTTC. Translation gives CASTSGSNEQFF. Full variable domain (outside the CDR3, taken from reference TRBV30 and TRBJ2-1): SQTIHQWPATLVQPVGSPLSLECTVEGTSNPNLYWYRQAAGRGLQLLFYSVGIGQISSEVPQNLSASRPQDRQFILSSKKLLLSDSGFYLCASTSGSNEQFFGPGTRLTVL.

The chain combines TRBV5-1 with TRBJ2-1; D uncertain. This CDR3 has 14 residues. CDR1 is SGHRS and CDR2 is YFSETQ in the germline V gene. Trimming pared 0 bases from V and 4 bases from J, leaving 8 bases between. The CDR3 region has the DNA TGCGCCAGCAGCTTGGGAACCGATTACAATGAGCAGTTCTTC. It codes for CASSLGTDYNEQFF. The complete variable domain, with remaining parts taken from reference TRBV5-1 and TRBJ2-1, reads KAGVTQTPRYLIKTRGQQVTLSCSPISGHRSVSWYQQTPGQGLQFLFEYFSETQRNKGNFPGRFSGRQFSNSRSEMNVSTLELGDSALYLCASSLGTDYNEQFFGPGTRLTVL.

The rearrangement uses TRBV7-2 and TRBJ2-7, with 8 bases fitting TRBD1. J gave up 5 bases and V 6 bases, and 3 bases lay outside the gene matches. There are 12 residues in the CDR3. CDR1 and CDR2 from the germline V gene are SGHTA and FQGNSA. CDR3 DNA: TGTGCCAGCAGAGGGACAGGAAACGAGCAGTACTTC. This sequence encodes CASRGTGNEQYF.

The chain recombines TRBV5-6 with TRBJ1-2; TRBD1 matches at 9 bases. The CDR3 length is 13 residues. Unmatched junction bases numbered 2, after V lost 4 bases and J lost 4 bases. The germline gives CDR1 SGHDT, CDR2 YYEEEE. The CDR3: CASSAGQGYGYTF. The CDR3 DNA follows: TGTGCCAGCAGCGCGGGACAGGGCTATGGCTACACCTTC.

The chain carries TRBV4-1 and TRBJ2-5; possibly TRBD2 for D (6 bases). The germline gives CDR1 MGHRA, CDR2 YSYEKL. CDR3 length: 19 residues. V was shortened by 3 bases and J by 0 bases, with 23 bases between the two germline ends. The CDR3 coding sequence is TGCGCCAGCAGCCAGGAGGGGTTAACGGGGCGCCCGAACCAAGAGACCCAGTACTTC. Its translation: CASSQEGLTGRPNQETQYF.

This clone was seen more than once but under ten times. The V gene is TRBV7-6, the J gene TRBJ2-1; 8 bases match TRBD1. Germline V gene lookup returns CDR1 SGHVS and CDR2 FNYEAQ. J was trimmed by 13 bases and V by 3 bases; bases with no gene match: 11. The CDR3 is 14 amino acids. The CDR3 region is CASSFLEWTGRQFF. The CDR3, as DNA: TGTGCCAGCAGCTTTTTAGAGTGGACAGGGAGACAGTTCTTC.

The chain uses TRBV29-1 and TRBJ2-5, with D perhaps matching TRBD2 (6 bases). The closer fit of TRBJ2-7 to the DNA end suggests the J call may be wrong. The CDR3 loop spans 13 amino acids. Germline V CDR1 and CDR2: SQVTM, ANQGSEA. CDR3 in amino acids: CSVLGGASYEQYF. The CDR3 DNA reads as TGCAGCGTTCTGGGCGGGGCTTCCTACGAGCAGTACTTC.

The V gene is TRBV19, the J gene TRBJ1-5; the match to TRBD1 covers 7 bases. The CDR3 loop spans 17 amino acids. Germline V lookup: CDR1 LNHDA, CDR2 SQIVND (reference sequence). Trimming at V came to 5 bases and at J to 4 bases, leaving 14 bases not matched to a gene. The CDR3 here is CASSGGQNRAGNQPQHF. The CDR3 nucleotides are TGTGCCAGTAGTGGGGGACAGAATAGAGCGGGAAATCAGCCCCAGCATTTT.

J is TRBJ2-7 and V is TRBV4-1, with a tentative D call TRBD2 (7 bases). The germline CDR1 and CDR2 sequences are MGHRA and YSYEKL. Between the trimmed V and J ends, which lost 3 bases and 0 bases, there was a span of 18 bases. The CDR3 is made up of 17 amino acids. The CDR3 loop reads CASSQGWGGGVSYEQYF. The DNA of the CDR3 is TGCGCCAGCAGCCAGGGATGGGGCGGGGGCGTCTCCTACGAGCAGTACTTC.